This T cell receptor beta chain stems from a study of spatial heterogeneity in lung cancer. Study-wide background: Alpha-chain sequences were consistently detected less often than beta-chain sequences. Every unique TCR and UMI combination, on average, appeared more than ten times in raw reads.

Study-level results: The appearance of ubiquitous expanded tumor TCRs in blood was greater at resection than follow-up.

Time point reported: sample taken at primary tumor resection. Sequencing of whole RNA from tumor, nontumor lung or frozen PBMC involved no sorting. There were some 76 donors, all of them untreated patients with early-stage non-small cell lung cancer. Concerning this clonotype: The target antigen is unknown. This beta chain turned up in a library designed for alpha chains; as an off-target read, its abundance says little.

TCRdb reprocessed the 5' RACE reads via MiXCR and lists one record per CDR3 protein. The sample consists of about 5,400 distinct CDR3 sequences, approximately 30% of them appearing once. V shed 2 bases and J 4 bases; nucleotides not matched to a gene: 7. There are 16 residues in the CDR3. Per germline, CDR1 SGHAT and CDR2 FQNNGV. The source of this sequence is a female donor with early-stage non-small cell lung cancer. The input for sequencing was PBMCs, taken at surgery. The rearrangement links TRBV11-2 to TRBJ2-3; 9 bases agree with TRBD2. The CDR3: CASSLNLAGESDTQYF. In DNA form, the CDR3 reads TGTGCCAGCAGCTTAAATTTAGCGGGGGAATCAGATACGCAGTATTTT.